Below are 32 T cell receptor beta chains sequenced from a single sample in a study of T cell clusters in autoimmune cytopenias. TRB amplification used around 270 ng of peripheral blood genomic DNA. TRB was amplified by touch-down multiplex PCR, primer pools A and B combined. One entry per CDR3 protein, without DNA, is what TCRdb gives after re-calling the multiplex PCR reads. This listing includes 5,000 to 6,500 distinct CDR3 sequences. Input material: peripheral blood. These receptors all stem from a human donor with an autoimmune cytopenia or autoimmune hepatitis (not recorded which).

This clonotype is medium-sized by frequency. This chain connects TRBV6-4 to TRBJ2-1; TCRdb lists TRBD2, though no DNA is available to test this call. This CDR3 has 15 amino acids. The V gene's germline CDR1 is MRHNA and CDR2 SNTAGT. This CDR3 reads CASSDGSSGRNEQFF.

V and J are TRBV4-3 and TRBJ2-1; lacking DNA, the TRBD2 call made by TCRdb goes unchecked. Germline CDR1 and CDR2: LGHNA and YSLEER. The CDR3 length is 16 residues. The CDR3 spells CASSQGSGVNYNEQFF.

This clonotype is medium-sized by frequency. This chain links TRBV12-3 or TRBV12-4 with TRBJ2-2; TCRdb's D call, TRBD2, is unchecked because there is no DNA. The CDR3 contains 15 residues. The CDR3 loop reads CASSFGTLRTGELFF.

This clonotype shows up as medium-sized by frequency. V is TRBV5-6 and J is TRBJ1-4; TCRdb returns TRBD1, unconfirmable since there is no DNA. CDR1 is SGHDT, CDR2 YYEEEE, per germline. CDR3 length: 17 residues. The chain's CDR3 is CASSLAGLGARNEKLFF.

This clonotype is deemed medium-sized by its frequency. The J gene is TRBJ2-3, the V gene TRBV7-6. From germline, CDR1 is SGHVS and CDR2 FNYEAQ. This CDR3 contains 14 residues. CDR3 loop: CASSLAPSTDTQYF.

CDR3 sequence: CSARRNEGYGYTF. The chain carries TRBV20-1 and TRBJ1-2. The CDR3 runs 13 residues. Germline CDR1 and CDR2: DFQATT and SNEGSKA (reference sequence).

This clonotype is called medium-sized based on its frequency. This chain links TRBV18 with TRBJ2-7; TCRdb's D gene call, TRBD1, goes unchecked for lack of DNA. The CDR3 totals 13 residues. Germline CDR1 KGHSH, CDR2 LQKENI. The CDR3 is CASSPNRDYEQYF.

This sequence joins TRBV20-1 and TRBJ2-2. Per the germline V gene, CDR1 is DFQATT and CDR2 is SNEGSKA (reference sequence). The CDR3 has 11 amino acids. The CDR3 loop reads CSARRSGELFF.

This sequence joins TRBV27 and TRBJ2-5; TCRdb names TRBD1, which stays unverified in the absence of DNA. Germline lookup yields CDR1 MNHEY and CDR2 SMNVEV (reference sequence). CDR3 length: 14 residues. CDR3 region: CASSLGGGAKTQYF.

The chain couples TRBV15 to TRBJ1-1; TCRdb's D gene call, TRBD1, goes unchecked for lack of DNA. CDR1 and CDR2 (germline): LNHNV, YYDKDF (reference sequence). CDR3 length equals 13 residues. This CDR3 is CATSIRGNTEAFF.

The chain couples TRBV6-1 to TRBJ2-3; the D call from TCRdb, TRBD2, cannot be confirmed without DNA. This CDR3 has 15 amino acids. The germline V gene has CDR1 MNHNS and CDR2 SASEGT. CDR3: CASSGSSGSTDTQYF.

This clonotype is deemed medium-sized by its frequency. The V gene is TRBV29-1, the J gene TRBJ2-7; TCRdb's D call of TRBD1 is untestable without DNA. CDR3 length: 13 residues. Per the germline V gene, CDR1 is SQVTM and CDR2 is ANQGSEA. The CDR3 loop reads CSVQAPGGYEQYF.

This clonotype is deemed medium-sized by its frequency. The chain recombines TRBV6-5 with TRBJ1-2; TCRdb's D call, TRBD1, is unchecked because there is no DNA. Looked up from germline, CDR1 is MNHEY and CDR2 is SVGAGI. CDR3 size: 13 residues. The CDR3 loop is CASSLTGGGGYTF.

Its frequency marks this clonotype as medium-sized (0.01 to 0.1%). CDR3 protein: CASSLGSGYLPTDTQYF. The V gene is TRBV5-6, the J gene TRBJ2-3. Germline values: CDR1 SGHDT, CDR2 YYEEEE. The CDR3 spans 17 residues.

This clonotype registers medium-sized by frequency. The chain employs TRBV6-2 or TRBV6-3 and TRBJ2-6. This CDR3 comprises 17 residues. Germline CDR1 and CDR2: MNHEY and SVGEGT. The CDR3 spells CASSSGGRTSGANVLTF.

The chain has TRBV7-9 and TRBJ2-7. The CDR3 covers 11 residues. Germline values: CDR1 SEHNR, CDR2 FQNEAQ (reference sequence). The CDR3 spells CASSESYEQYF.

The V and J genes are TRBV6-6 and TRBJ2-1; TCRdb indicates TRBD1, and absent DNA this call remains unverified. This CDR3 comprises 15 residues. Per the germline V gene, CDR1 is MNHNY and CDR2 is SVGAGI (reference sequence). The CDR3 here is CASSYGGGPQNEQFF.

This clonotype ranks as medium-sized in terms of frequency. The chain carries TRBV12-3 or TRBV12-4 and TRBJ2-7; TCRdb returns TRBD2, unconfirmable since there is no DNA. CDR3 length: 13 residues. The CDR3 loop is CASRSGGTAEQYF.

Frequency places this clonotype as medium-sized (0.01 to 0.1%). The chain carries TRBV5-6 and TRBJ1-3; the TCRdb call, TRBD1, lacks DNA for checking. The CDR3 is 17 residues long. The germline V gene has CDR1 SGHDT and CDR2 YYEEEE. The CDR3 loop is CASSGTRGNPSGNTIYF.

V gene TRBV6-2 or TRBV6-3 combines with J gene TRBJ2-2; TCRdb's D call, TRBD2, is unchecked because there is no DNA. In germline, CDR1 is MNHEY, CDR2 SVGEGT. CDR3 length: 14 residues. The CDR3 spells CAADAGRETGELFF.

Its frequency marks this clonotype as medium-sized. V and J are TRBV19 and TRBJ1-4. CDR3 size: 12 residues. Germline loops: CDR1 LNHDA, CDR2 SQIVND (reference sequence). CDR3 residues: CASTQTPEKLFF.

This clonotype is classed as medium-sized by frequency. This chain uses TRBV27 with TRBJ1-5; checking the TCRdb D call of TRBD1 is not possible without DNA. The CDR3 consists of 15 residues. Per the germline V gene, CDR1 is MNHEY and CDR2 is SMNVEV (reference sequence). The CDR3: CASSLGGLGNQPQHF.

Measured by frequency, this clonotype is medium-sized. The rearrangement joins TRBV5-4 to TRBJ2-3; as DNA is missing, the TRBD2 call by TCRdb cannot be tested. This CDR3 has 16 residues. Germline V gene sequence: CDR1 SGHNT, CDR2 YYREEE (reference sequence). Here the CDR3 reads CASRLGTSPRTDTQYF.

The chain employs TRBV6-5 and TRBJ2-1; TCRdb's D call of TRBD2 is untestable without DNA. This CDR3 is built from 15 residues. Germline CDR1 MNHEY, CDR2 SVGAGI. The CDR3 is CASSEGSRSYNEQFF.

CDR3 sequence: CASSQESNYGYTF. The chain carries TRBV4-1 and TRBJ1-2. There are 13 residues in the CDR3. CDR1 is MGHRA and CDR2 is YSYEKL in the germline V gene.

This clonotype is labeled medium-sized based on frequency. This chain links TRBV6-1 with TRBJ2-1. This CDR3 is 16 amino acids long. Germline-derived CDR1 and CDR2 are MNHNS and SASEGT. The chain's CDR3 is CASSEALSLPYNEQFF.

Measured by frequency, this clonotype is medium-sized. This chain links TRBV6-2 or TRBV6-3 with TRBJ1-2; TCRdb's D gene call, TRBD1, goes unchecked for lack of DNA. This CDR3 has 13 residues. Per the germline V gene, CDR1 is MNHEY and CDR2 is SVGEGT. CDR3 residues: CASSDGQEAGYTF.

The J gene is TRBJ1-2, the V gene TRBV6-5. The CDR3 has 14 amino acids. Germline V gene sequence: CDR1 MNHEY, CDR2 SVGAGI. The CDR3 is CASSYSGSRRYYTF.

Frequency places this clonotype as medium-sized. This sequence joins TRBV15 and TRBJ2-1; TCRdb's D gene call, TRBD2, goes unchecked for lack of DNA. The CDR3 totals 16 residues. The germline CDR1 and CDR2 sequences are LNHNV and YYDKDF (reference sequence). The CDR3 reads CATSRGAGVGYNEQFF.

This clonotype counts as medium-sized by frequency. The V call is TRBV11-1, the J call TRBJ2-5; TCRdb's D gene call, TRBD2, goes unchecked for lack of DNA. This CDR3 comprises 14 residues. The germline gives CDR1 SGHAT, CDR2 FQDESV (reference sequence). Here the CDR3 reads CASSLGQPLETQYF.

The chain is built from TRBV19 and TRBJ1-1; TCRdb returns TRBD1, unconfirmable since there is no DNA. The germline V gene has CDR1 LNHDA and CDR2 SQIVND (reference sequence). The CDR3 has 14 amino acids. The CDR3: CASSPGTGTPEAFF.

This clonotype shows up as medium-sized by frequency. This chain uses TRBV27 with TRBJ2-1; TCRdb picks TRBD1, but there is no DNA to check that call. The length of the CDR3 is 15 residues. Germline values: CDR1 MNHEY, CDR2 SMNVEV (reference sequence). The chain's CDR3 is CASSPDRGLFNEQFF.